A single T cell receptor (beta chain) is shown here with its context. These data are taken from a study of blood T cells in healthy people across ages. For the second PCR, which ran for roughly 6 to 12 cycles, a sample-barcoded 5' primer and a J-beta primer mix were used. TCRdb re-called the 5' RACE reads through MiXCR, storing one row per CDR3 protein. Here the sample spans approximately 1.5 million distinct CDR3 sequences, roughly 32% being singletons. With 4 bases removed from V and 0 bases from J, the gap between germline ends came to 13 bases. The CDR3 runs to 15 residues. Germline V gene sequence: CDR1 MDHEN, CDR2 SYDVKM.

V and J are TRBV28 and TRBJ2-7, with D possibly being TRBD1 or TRBD2 (7 bases each). The sequencing input was blood. The TCR was taken from a woman aged 30 to 39 in good health. This CDR3 is CASSSRGGFSYEQYF. The CDR3 nucleotides read TGTGCCAGCAGTTCCAGGGGGGGCTTCTCCTACGAGCAGTACTTC.